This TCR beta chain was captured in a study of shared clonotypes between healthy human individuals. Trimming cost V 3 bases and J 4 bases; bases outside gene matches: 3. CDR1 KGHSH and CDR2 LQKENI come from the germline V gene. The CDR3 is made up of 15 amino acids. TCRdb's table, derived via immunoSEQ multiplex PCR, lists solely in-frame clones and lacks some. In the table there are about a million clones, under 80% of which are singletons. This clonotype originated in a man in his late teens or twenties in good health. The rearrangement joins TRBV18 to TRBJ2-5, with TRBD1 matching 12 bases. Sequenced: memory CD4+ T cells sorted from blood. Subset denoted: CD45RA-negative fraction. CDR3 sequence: CASSPGTGGGETQYF. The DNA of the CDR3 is TGTGCCAGCTCACCCGGGACAGGGGGCGGAGAGACCCAGTACTTC. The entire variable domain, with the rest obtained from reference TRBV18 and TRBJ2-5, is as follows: NAGVMQNPRHLVRRRGQEARLRCSPMKGHSHVYWYRQLPEEGLKFMVYLQKENIIDESGMPKERFSAEFPKEGPSILRIQQVVRGDSAAYFCASSPGTGGGETQYFGPGTRLLVL.